Listed below are T cell receptor beta chains from one sample, sequenced in a study of blood T cell repertoires in COVID-19. Profiling relied on immunoSEQ multiplex PCR, and the TCRdb table lists in-frame clones only, not all of them. The sample lists tens of thousands of clones; more than 80% were seen once. Sequencing used peripheral blood. These receptors all come from a human donor in a cohort sampled during active COVID-19. CDR3s include the opening cysteine and the closing phenylalanine or tryptophan. The D gene is left open where the match is weak. Some rows mark clone size as missing; the rest say once, few, many or name a class of expanded clone.

cdr3_aa cdr3_nt v_call d_call clone_size j_call
CASSNPRVNYGYTF TGTGCCAGCAGCAATCCCAGGGTAAACTATGGCTACACCTTC TRBV5-6 . medium-sized TRBJ1-2
CASSSRDRGPENTEAFF TGTGCCAGCAGCTCCCGGGACAGGGGGCCCGAGAACACTGAAGCTTTCTTT TRBV21-1 . . TRBJ1-1
CASSRLTGVQETQYF TGTGCCAGCAGCCGACTCACAGGGGTCCAAGAGACCCAGTACTTC TRBV7-6 TRBD1 . TRBJ2-5
CASSPDRGLNTEAFF TGTGCCAGCAGCCCAGACAGGGGGTTGAACACTGAAGCTTTCTTT TRBV6-5 TRBD1 once TRBJ1-1
CASSAGQGATEAFF TGTGCCAGCAGCGCGGGACAGGGCGCCACTGAAGCTTTCTTT TRBV9 TRBD1 . TRBJ1-1
CASSPKTGWTEAFF TGTGCCAGCAGCCCAAAGACAGGGTGGACTGAAGCTTTCTTT TRBV5-6 TRBD1 . TRBJ1-1
CASSQDYRGEVVTEAFF TGCGCCAGCAGCCAAGATTATCGGGGTGAAGTGGTCACTGAAGCTTTCTTT TRBV4-1 . . TRBJ1-1
CATSRDLGEKLFF TGTGCCACCAGCAGAGATCTCGGTGAAAAACTGTTTTTT TRBV15 . once TRBJ1-4
CASSFNQETQYF TGCGCCAGCAGCTTCAACCAAGAGACCCAGTACTTC TRBV5-1 . . TRBJ2-5
CASSSTQNTEAFF TGTGCCAGCAGCTCAACCCAAAACACTGAAGCTTTCTTT TRBV7-3 . . TRBJ1-1
CASSEDSFYGYTF TGTGCCAGCAGCGAGGACAGCTTCTATGGCTACACCTTC TRBV5-5 . . TRBJ1-2
CADSSNQPQHF TGTGCTGACAGTAGCAATCAGCCCCAGCATTTT TRBV12-5 . . TRBJ1-5
CASSPGTPNTGELFF TGTGCCAGCTCACCAGGGACTCCGAACACCGGGGAGCTGTTTTTT TRBV18 . . TRBJ2-2
CASSQADSNQPQHF TGTGCCAGCAGCCAAGCAGATAGCAATCAGCCCCAGCATTTT TRBV4-2 . . TRBJ1-5
CASSLNKRTGELFF TGTGCCAGCAGCCTAAACAAGAGGACCGGGGAGCTGTTTTTT TRBV27 . . TRBJ2-2
CASSLLSSDNEQFF TGTGCCAGCAGTTTACTCTCTTCAGACAATGAGCAGTTCTTC TRBV27 . . TRBJ2-1
CAISESGLAGGPRTGELFF TGTGCCATCAGTGAGTCGGGACTAGCGGGGGGGCCGCGCACCGGGGAGCTGTTTTTT TRBV10-3 TRBD2 . TRBJ2-2
CASHLSDTQYF TGTGCCAGCCACCTATCCGATACGCAGTATTTT TRBV6-5 . . TRBJ2-3
CASSQLAGRTDTQYF TGTGCCAGCTCACAACTAGCGGGTCGCACAGATACGCAGTATTTT TRBV18 TRBD2 . TRBJ2-3
CASSPGLAGGKSSYNEQFF TGTGCCAGTAGTCCAGGACTAGCGGGGGGGAAAAGCTCCTACAATGAGCAGTTCTTC TRBV19 TRBD2 . TRBJ2-1
CASSVGFEGANTGELFF TGTGCCAGCAGCGTAGGATTCGAGGGCGCGAACACCGGGGAGCTGTTTTTT TRBV9 . . TRBJ2-2
CATRATGGGLRTGELFF TGTGCCACCAGAGCCACAGGGGGGGGCCTCCGCACCGGGGAGCTGTTTTTT TRBV24-1 . . TRBJ2-2
CASSLGTGGNTEAFF TGTGCCAGCAGCCTAGGGACAGGGGGGAACACTGAAGCTTTCTTT TRBV27 TRBD1 few TRBJ1-1
CASSPRGFNQPQHF TGTGCCAGCTCACCCAGGGGCTTCAATCAGCCCCAGCATTTT TRBV18 . . TRBJ1-5
CASSLRTGLGSGANVLTF TGTGCCAGCTCACTCCGGACAGGGTTGGGCTCTGGGGCCAACGTCCTGACTTTC TRBV18 TRBD1 . TRBJ2-6
CATSERDTGGKNIQYF TGTGCCACCAGCGAACGAGATACAGGGGGCAAAAACATTCAGTACTTC TRBV24-1 TRBD1 few TRBJ2-4
CASSSISGNYEQYF TGTGCCAGCAGTTCTATTAGCGGGAACTACGAGCAGTACTTC TRBV13 TRBD2 . TRBJ2-7
CASSSESRGGSYEQYF TGCGCCAGCAGCTCGGAATCAAGGGGGGGGTCCTACGAGCAGTACTTC TRBV4-1 . . TRBJ2-7
CASSATGTASRAQHF TGTGCCAGCAGTGCGACCGGGACAGCCTCAAGGGCCCAGCATTTT TRBV28 TRBD1 . TRBJ1-5
CASSFRGLVQPQHF TGTGCCAGCAGCTTCAGGGGGCTAGTTCAGCCCCAGCATTTT TRBV7-8 TRBD1 . TRBJ1-5
CASSWGGTAPDPEKLFF TGCGCCAGCAGCTGGGGTGGGACAGCCCCGGACCCTGAAAAACTGTTTTTT TRBV5-1 TRBD1 . TRBJ1-4
CASSPRAVINEQFF TGTGCCAGCAGCCCGCGAGCCGTTATCAATGAGCAGTTCTTC TRBV3-1/TRBV3-2 . . TRBJ2-1
CAISESGQGRNTEAFF TGTGCCATCAGTGAGTCTGGACAGGGGAGGAACACTGAAGCTTTCTTT TRBV10-3 TRBD1 . TRBJ1-1
CASSRFASGGATGTDTQYF TGTGCCAGCAGCCGATTCGCCAGCGGGGGGGCCACGGGCACAGATACGCAGTATTTT TRBV7-3 TRBD2 . TRBJ2-3
CASSYRQGAYEQYF TGTGCCAGCAGCTACCGACAGGGGGCATACGAGCAGTACTTC TRBV7-2 TRBD1 . TRBJ2-7
CASSAPFGTGVNNEQFF TGTGCCAGCAGCGCACCGTTTGGGACAGGGGTCAACAATGAGCAGTTCTTC TRBV7-9 TRBD1 . TRBJ2-1
CASSRRDYSDTQYF TGTGCCAGCAGCCGCCGGGACTACTCAGATACGCAGTATTTT TRBV5-4 TRBD2 . TRBJ2-3
CATQLGQGFTEAFF TGTGCCACCCAGTTGGGACAGGGTTTCACTGAAGCTTTCTTT TRBV10-3 TRBD1 . TRBJ1-1
CASSTWGQGRTDTQYF TGTGCCAGTAGTACATGGGGACAGGGTAGAACAGATACGCAGTATTTT TRBV19 TRBD1 . TRBJ2-3
CASSLTGTGGEYYGYTF TGTGCCAGCAGCTTAACCGGGACAGGGGGCGAATACTATGGCTACACCTTC TRBV11-2 TRBD1 once TRBJ1-2
CASSLVSRGHTEAFF TGTGCCAGCAGTTTAGTCTCCAGGGGGCACACTGAAGCTTTCTTT TRBV27 TRBD1 . TRBJ1-1
CATTGGLTDTQYF TGTGCCACGACAGGGGGCTTAACAGATACGCAGTATTTT TRBV19 TRBD1 . TRBJ2-3
CASTTQGYTEAFF TGTGCCAGCACGACACAGGGATACACTGAAGCTTTCTTT TRBV11-2 . . TRBJ1-1
CASSFLRGEISDTQYF TGTGCCAGCAGTTTCCTGCGGGGGGAAATTTCAGATACGCAGTATTTT TRBV27 TRBD2 . TRBJ2-3
CASSLQPTSSYEQYF TGTGCCAGCAGCCTACAGCCGACGAGCTCCTACGAGCAGTACTTC TRBV5-5 . . TRBJ2-7
CASSLSSGGIDEQFF TGTGCCAGCAGCTTATCAAGCGGGGGGATCGATGAGCAGTTCTTC TRBV7-9 TRBD2 . TRBJ2-1
CASRTGGSTDTQYF TGTGCTAGTCGAACAGGGGGCTCCACAGATACGCAGTATTTT TRBV12-5 TRBD1 . TRBJ2-3
CAISATSGGAYTGELFF TGTGCCATCAGTGCTACTAGCGGGGGGGCCTACACCGGGGAGCTGTTTTTT TRBV10-3 TRBD2 . TRBJ2-2
CASSLKEQGSIYEQYF TGTGCCAGCAGCTTAAAGGAGCAGGGATCGATCTACGAGCAGTACTTC TRBV11-3 . . TRBJ2-7
CASKAGGSYEQYF TGTGCCAGCAAAGCGGGGGGATCCTACGAGCAGTACTTC TRBV7-9 TRBD2 . TRBJ2-7
CASSMVGGKNIQYF TGTGCCAGTAGTATGGTAGGCGGAAAAAACATTCAGTACTTC TRBV19 . . TRBJ2-4
CASSQESRGSPLHF TGCGCCAGCAGCCAAGAGTCCAGAGGGTCACCCCTCCACTTT TRBV4-1 . . TRBJ1-6
CASRLALGARRYSNQPQHF TGTGCAAGTCGCTTAGCGCTGGGTGCCAGGCGATATAGCAATCAGCCCCAGCATTTT TRBV12-2 . . TRBJ1-5